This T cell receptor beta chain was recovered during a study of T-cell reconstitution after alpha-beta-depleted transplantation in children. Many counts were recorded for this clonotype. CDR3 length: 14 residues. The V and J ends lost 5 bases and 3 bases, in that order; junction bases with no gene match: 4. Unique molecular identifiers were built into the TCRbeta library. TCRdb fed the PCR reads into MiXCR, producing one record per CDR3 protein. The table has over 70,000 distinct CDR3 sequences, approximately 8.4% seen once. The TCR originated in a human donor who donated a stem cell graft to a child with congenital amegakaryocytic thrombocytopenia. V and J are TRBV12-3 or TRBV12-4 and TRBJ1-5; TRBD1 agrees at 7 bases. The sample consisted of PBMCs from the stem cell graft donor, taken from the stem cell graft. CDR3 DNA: TGTGCCAGCAGTCGGGACAGATACAATCAGCCCCAGCATTTT. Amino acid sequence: CASSRDRYNQPQHF.